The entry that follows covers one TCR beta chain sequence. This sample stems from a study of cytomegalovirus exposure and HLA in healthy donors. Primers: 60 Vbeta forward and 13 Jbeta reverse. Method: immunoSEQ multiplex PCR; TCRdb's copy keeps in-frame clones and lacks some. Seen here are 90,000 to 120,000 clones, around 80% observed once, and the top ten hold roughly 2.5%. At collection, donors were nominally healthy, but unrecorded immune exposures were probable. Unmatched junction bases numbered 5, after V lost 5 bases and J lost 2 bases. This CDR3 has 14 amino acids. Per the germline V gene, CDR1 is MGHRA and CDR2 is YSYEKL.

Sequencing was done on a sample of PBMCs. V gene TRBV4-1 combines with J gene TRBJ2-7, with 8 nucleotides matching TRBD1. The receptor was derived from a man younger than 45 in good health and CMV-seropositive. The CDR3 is CASSTTGATYEQYF. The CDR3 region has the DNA TGCGCCAGCAGCACGACAGGGGCTACCTACGAGCAGTACTTC.